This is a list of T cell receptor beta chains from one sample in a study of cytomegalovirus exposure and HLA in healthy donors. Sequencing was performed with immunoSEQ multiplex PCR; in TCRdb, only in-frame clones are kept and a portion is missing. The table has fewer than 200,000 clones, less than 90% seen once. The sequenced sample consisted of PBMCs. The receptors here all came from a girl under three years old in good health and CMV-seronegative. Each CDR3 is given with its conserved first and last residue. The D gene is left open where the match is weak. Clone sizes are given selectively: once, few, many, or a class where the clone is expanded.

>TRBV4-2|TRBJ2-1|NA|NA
CASSQQTQGSSYNEQFF
TGTGCCAGCAGCCAACAAACACAGGGTAGCTCCTACAATGAGCAGTTCTTC
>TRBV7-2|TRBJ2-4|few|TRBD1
CASSETGQGSNIQYF
TGTGCCAGCAGCGAGACGGGACAGGGGAGCAACATTCAGTACTTC
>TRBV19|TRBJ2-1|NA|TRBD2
CASRPSGGRYNEQFF
TGTGCCAGTAGACCAAGCGGGGGCCGGTACAATGAGCAGTTCTTC
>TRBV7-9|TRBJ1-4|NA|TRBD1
CASSTRDRDEKLFF
TGTGCCAGCAGCACCCGGGACAGGGATGAAAAACTGTTTTTT
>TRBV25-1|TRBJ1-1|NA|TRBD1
CASIRTGLMNTEAFF
TGTGCCAGCATTCGGACAGGGCTCATGAACACTGAAGCTTTCTTT
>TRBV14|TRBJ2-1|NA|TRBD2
CASGRGLYNEQFF
TGTGCCAGCGGGAGGGGCTTATACAATGAGCAGTTCTTC
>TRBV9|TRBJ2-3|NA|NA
CASSAPVGDTQYF
TGTGCCAGCAGCGCACCGGTTGGAGATACGCAGTATTTT
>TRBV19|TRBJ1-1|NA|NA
CASSRDWGGTEAFF
TGTGCCAGTAGTAGGGATTGGGGGGGTACTGAAGCTTTCTTT
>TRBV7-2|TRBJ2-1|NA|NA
CASSLARGNEQFF
TGTGCCAGCAGCTTAGCGCGAGGAAATGAGCAGTTCTTC
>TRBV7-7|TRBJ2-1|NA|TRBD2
CASSLAGVRSEQFF
TGTGCTAGCAGCTTAGCGGGAGTTAGGAGTGAGCAGTTCTTC
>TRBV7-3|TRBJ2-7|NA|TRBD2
CASSPGGGPGYEQYF
TGTGCCAGCAGCCCGGGAGGGGGTCCAGGATACGAGCAGTACTTC
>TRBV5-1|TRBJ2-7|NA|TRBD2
CASSFGLAVDEQYF
TGCGCCAGCAGCTTTGGACTAGCGGTTGACGAGCAGTACTTC
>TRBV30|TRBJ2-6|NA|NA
CAAGAGANVLTF
TGTGCCGCCGGGGCTGGGGCCAACGTCCTGACTTTC
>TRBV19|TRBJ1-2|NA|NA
CASSMVADGYTF
TGTGCCAGTAGTATGGTAGCAGATGGCTACACCTTC
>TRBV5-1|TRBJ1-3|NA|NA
CASSLDGQISGNTIYF
TGCGCCAGCAGCTTGGATGGACAAATCTCTGGAAACACCATATATTTT
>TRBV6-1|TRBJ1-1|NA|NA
CASSVRSMNTEAFF
TGTGCCAGCAGTGTACGGTCCATGAACACTGAAGCTTTCTTT
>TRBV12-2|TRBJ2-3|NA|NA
CASRLARGGGSRLDTQYF
TGTGCAAGTCGCTTAGCGCGAGGGGGGGGGTCCCGCTTAGATACGCAGTATTTT
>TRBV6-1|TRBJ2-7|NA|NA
CASSEDFVGETYEQYF
TGTGCCAGCAGTGAAGATTTCGTCGGTGAGACCTACGAGCAGTACTTC
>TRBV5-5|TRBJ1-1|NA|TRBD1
CASSFRDRVFLGKNTEAFF
TGTGCCAGCAGCTTCCGGGACAGGGTTTTTCTAGGTAAGAACACTGAAGCTTTCTTT
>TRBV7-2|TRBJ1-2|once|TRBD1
CASSSGQYFLGYTF
TGTGCCAGCAGCTCGGGACAGTATTTTCTTGGCTACACCTTC
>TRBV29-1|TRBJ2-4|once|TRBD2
CSADPGLLNIQYF
TGCAGCGCTGACCCGGGACTACTAAACATTCAGTACTTC
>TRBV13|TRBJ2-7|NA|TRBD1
CASSSGVRGHYEQYF
TGTGCCAGCAGCTCAGGAGTAAGGGGGCACTACGAGCAGTACTTC
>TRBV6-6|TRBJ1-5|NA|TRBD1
CASSYRTTGIQPQHF
TGTGCCAGCAGTTATAGGACGACAGGGATACAGCCCCAGCATTTT
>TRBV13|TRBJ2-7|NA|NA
CASSPNSGVGQYF
TGTGCCAGCAGTCCTAACTCGGGTGTTGGGCAGTACTTC
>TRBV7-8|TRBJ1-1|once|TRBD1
CASSSDRDTEAFF
TGTGCCAGCAGCTCGGACAGGGACACTGAAGCTTTCTTT
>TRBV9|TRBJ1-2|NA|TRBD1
CASSAGQGVNYGYTF
TGTGCCAGCAGCGCTGGACAGGGGGTTAACTATGGCTACACCTTC
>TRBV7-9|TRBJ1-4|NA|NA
CASSSPGEKANEKLFF
TGTGCCAGCAGCTCACCGGGAGAAAAGGCTAATGAAAAACTGTTTTTT
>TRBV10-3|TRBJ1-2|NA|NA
CAISSSVRNYGYTF
TGTGCCATCAGTTCCTCGGTACGGAACTATGGCTACACCTTC
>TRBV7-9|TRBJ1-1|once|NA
CSSSPGRESEAFF
TGTTCCAGCAGCCCCGGGAGGGAGTCTGAAGCTTTCTTT